This passage covers 29 T cell receptor beta chains from one sample sequenced in a study of blood T cell repertoires in COVID-19. Only in-frame clones appear in the TCRdb table, and some are missing; sequencing was by immunoSEQ multiplex PCR. The table lists around 52,000 clones, about four fifths of them singletons. The sample comprised peripheral blood. All receptors derive from a woman aged 80 or over with acute or convalescent COVID-19.

V gene TRBV12-5 combines with J gene TRBJ2-1; TRBD2 matches 7 bases. CDR1 and CDR2 from the germline V gene are LGHNT and FRNRAP. J lost 12 bases, V lost 1 base, and 9 bases had no gene match. The CDR3 is 14 residues long. The CDR3 loop is CASGLASGSWMQFF. The DNA of the CDR3 is TGTGCTAGTGGTTTGGCTAGCGGCTCGTGGATGCAGTTCTTC.

This clone turned up a few times. V usage is TRBV7-3 and J usage is TRBJ1-3, with D unclear. This CDR3 comprises 13 residues. Trimming removed 3 bases at V and 4 bases at J, with 7 bases between. CDR1 is SGHTA, CDR2 FQGTGA, per germline. The DNA for the CDR3 is TGTGCCAGCAGCTTCGGGGTCGGAAACACCATATATTTT. Translation gives CASSFGVGNTIYF.

This rearrangement joins TRBV5-1 to TRBJ1-1; tentatively, D is TRBD1 (6 bases). V dropped 3 bases and J dropped 1 base, with 19 bases sitting between them. This CDR3 is 17 amino acids long. Germline CDR1 reads SGHRS; CDR2 reads YFSETQ. The CDR3 loop is CASSSQGSGLSNTEAFF. Written as DNA, the CDR3 is TGCGCCAGCAGCTCACAGGGCTCGGGTCTGTCGAACACTGAAGCTTTCTTT.

The CDR3 coding sequence is TGTGCCTGGAGGAGGGATGGCTACACCTTC. This sequence encodes CAWRRDGYTF. The V and J genes are TRBV30 and TRBJ1-2; D is uncertain. Germline CDR1 reads GTSNPN; CDR2 reads SVGIG (reference sequence). V lost 3 bases to trimming and J lost 6 bases, with 5 bases between them. The CDR3 has 10 amino acids.

The chain joins TRBV28 to TRBJ2-5, with 7 bases matching TRBD2. The CDR3 is made up of 23 amino acids. Unmatched junction bases numbered 29, after V lost 3 bases and J lost 1 base. Germline CDR1 MDHEN, CDR2 SYDVKM. The CDR3 bases are TGTGCCAGCAGTTTTATAGCCTCTTACGATTCCTCCCAGCGACGGGGGGTCCAAGAGACCCAGTACTTC. It yields the protein CASSFIASYDSSQRRGVQETQYF.

This sequence joins TRBV28 and TRBJ2-7; 9 bases agree with TRBD2. Trimming removed 6 bases from V and 2 bases from J; junction bases left unmatched: 5. CDR1 is MDHEN, CDR2 SYDVKM, per germline. The length of the CDR3 is 14 residues. CDR3 in amino acids: CASRRRGGPYEQYF. Written as DNA, the CDR3 is TGTGCCAGCAGGAGGCGGGGGGGTCCCTACGAGCAGTACTTC.

The chain is built from TRBV24-1 and TRBJ2-3, with D tentatively TRBD2 (5 bases). The V end was cut by 3 bases, the J end by 6 bases, with 9 bases between. The CDR3 contains 13 residues. Germline V CDR1 and CDR2: KGHDR, SFDVKD. In nucleotides, the CDR3 is TGTGCCACCAGTGATCCACCGGGGGATACGCAGTATTTT. Encoded protein: CATSDPPGDTQYF.

The rearrangement links TRBV10-2 to TRBJ1-2; D possibly corresponds to TRBD1 (5 bases). V was cut by 0 bases and J by 5 bases, with 7 bases left in between. This CDR3 comprises 13 residues. CDR1 is WSHSY, CDR2 SAAADI, per germline. As DNA, the CDR3 is TGCGCCAGCAGTGAGTCCCAGGGATATGGCTACACCTTC. Its protein is CASSESQGYGYTF.

This clone was counted only a few times. The chain joins TRBV19 to TRBJ2-3, with D maybe TRBD1 (6 bases). Germline CDR1 LNHDA, CDR2 SQIVND (reference sequence). The CDR3 is 14 residues long. V shed 6 bases and J shed 2 bases, with 12 bases lying between them. CDR3 DNA: TGTGCCAGTAGCCGTGGGACATTCACAGATACGCAGTATTTT. As protein: CASSRGTFTDTQYF.

The CDR3 protein is CATSEPRQEEFF. CDR3 sequence (DNA): TGTGCCACCAGTGAACCCAGACAGGAGGAGTTCTTC. The chain employs TRBV24-1 and TRBJ2-1, with D possibly matching TRBD1 (6 bases). CDR3 length: 12 residues. V was shortened by 4 bases and J by 14 bases, with 14 bases between the two germline ends. Per the germline V gene, CDR1 is KGHDR and CDR2 is SFDVKD.

As regards this clone: Additional DNA sequences in this sample encode the identical CDR3. This sequence joins TRBV25-1 and TRBJ2-3; 11 bases match TRBD1. This CDR3 is built from 15 residues. Germline CDR1 and CDR2: MGHDK and SYGVNS. V lost 6 bases and J lost 3; bases outside the gene matches: 5. The CDR3 DNA reads as TGTGCCAGCAGCCTAGGGACAGGGGGAACAGATACGCAGTATTTT. Residues: CASSLGTGGTDTQYF.

J is TRBJ1-2 and V is TRBV12-3 or TRBV12-4, with a weak D call TRBD1 (5 bases). V lost 1 base and J lost 6, with 9 bases in between. This CDR3 region has 13 residues. The CDR3 is CASSLGPGNGYTF. CDR3 sequence (DNA): TGTGCCAGCAGTTTAGGTCCAGGGAATGGCTACACCTTC.

This chain uses TRBV12-3 or TRBV12-4 with TRBJ1-6, with unresolved D. V dropped 2 bases and J dropped 9 bases, with 8 bases sitting between them. This CDR3 is built from 13 residues. The CDR3 sequence is CASSLSSGSPLHF. The CDR3 DNA reads as TGTGCCAGCAGTTTATCCTCAGGTTCACCCCTCCACTTT.

The rearrangement uses TRBV21-1 and TRBJ2-1; the D call in the table, TRBD2, was not verified against the DNA. TRBV21-1 is a listed pseudogene. This CDR3 region has 18 residues. DNA of the CDR3: TGTGCCAGCAGCAAAGACGTAACTAGCGGGGCTAGCTCGCATGAGCAGTTCTTC. It is translated as CASSKDVTSGASSHEQFF.

The CDR3 is CASSLNTLAGNYEQYF. In nucleotides, the CDR3 is TGCGCCAGCAGCCTGAATACACTAGCGGGGAACTACGAGCAGTACTTC. The V and J genes are TRBV4-1 and TRBJ2-7; 10 positions match TRBD2. With 4 bases clipped from V and 3 bases from J, the junction kept 9 bases outside the gene matches. The CDR3 runs to 16 residues. Germline values: CDR1 MGHRA, CDR2 YSYEKL.

This chain connects TRBV3-1 (or the pseudogene TRBV3-2) to TRBJ2-7; 10 bases are a match to TRBD2. With V trimmed by 0 bases and J by 4 bases, 6 bases remained unmatched. Germline V gives CDR1 LGHDT, CDR2 YNNKEL (reference sequence). This CDR3 is 16 amino acids long. The CDR3 DNA follows: TGTGCCAGCAGCCAAGATTTCCTAGCGGGAGTATACGAGCAGTACTTC. It translates to CASSQDFLAGVYEQYF.

The chain links TRBV2 to TRBJ2-1; TRBD2 matches at 9 bases. The CDR3 covers 15 residues. V lost 4 bases, J lost 8 bases, and 9 bases stayed unmatched. Looked up from germline, CDR1 is SNHLY and CDR2 is FYNNEI. This CDR3 reads CASSAQLAGRDEQFF. As DNA, the CDR3 is TGTGCCAGCAGTGCCCAACTAGCGGGTCGGGATGAGCAGTTCTTC.

V gene TRBV5-1 combines with J gene TRBJ2-7, with a weak D call TRBD1 (6 bases). Trimming took off 2 bases at V and 5 bases at J, with 14 bases between the two ends. CDR3 length equals 14 residues. Germline-derived CDR1 and CDR2 are SGHRS and YFSETQ. In nucleotides, the CDR3 is TGCGCCAGCAGCTTACAGGGACCCCCAAACGAGCAGTACTTC. It translates to CASSLQGPPNEQYF. The full variable domain, completed using reference TRBV5-1 and TRBJ2-7, is KAGVTQTPRYLIKTRGQQVTLSCSPISGHRSVSWYQQTPGQGLQFLFEYFSETQRNKGNFPGRFSGRQFSNSRSEMNVSTLELGDSALYLCASSLQGPPNEQYFGPGTRLTVT.

The V gene is TRBV5-5, the J gene TRBJ2-7, with 8 bases fitting TRBD1. The trim removed 1 base at V and 3 bases at J, leaving 9 bases unmatched. The CDR3 extends over 16 amino acids. The V gene's germline CDR1 is SGHKS and CDR2 YYEKEE (reference sequence). This chain's CDR3 is CASSLFLRTGNYEQYF. The CDR3 DNA sequence: TGTGCCAGCAGCTTGTTTCTGCGGACAGGGAACTACGAGCAGTACTTC. The full variable domain, with the rest looked up from reference TRBV5-5 and TRBJ2-7, is DAGVTQSPTHLIKTRGQQVTLRCSPISGHKSVSWYQQVLGQGPQFIFQYYEKEERGRGNFPDRFSARQFPNYSSELNVNALLLGDSALYLCASSLFLRTGNYEQYFGPGTRLTVT.

This chain uses TRBV6-5 with TRBJ1-5; TRBD1 aligns across 7 bases. V lost 4 bases and J lost 1; bases outside the gene matches: 1. The CDR3 sequence is 14 residues long. Germline V CDR1 and CDR2: MNHEY, SVGAGI. CDR3 sequence: CASSLQGSNQPQHF. CDR3 in DNA: TGTGCCAGCAGTTTACAGGGGAGCAATCAGCCCCAGCATTTT.

This clone was observed a single time. The chain joins TRBV6-5 to TRBJ1-1; 9 positions agree with TRBD1. The V segment lost 11 bases and the J segment 11 bases; nucleotides outside the gene matches: 15. There are 13 residues in the CDR3. Germline values: CDR1 MNHEY, CDR2 SVGAGI. The CDR3 sequence: CAGRDRARDMAFF. DNA for the CDR3: TGTGCCGGTAGGGACAGGGCCCGCGACATGGCTTTCTTT.

The chain carries TRBV7-9 and TRBJ2-3; D is possibly TRBD2 (6 bases). This CDR3 is 17 amino acids long. Trimming pared 1 base from V and 1 base from J, leaving 15 bases between. Germline CDR1 and CDR2: SEHNR and FQNEAQ (reference sequence). CDR3: CASSLDVGVAGTDTQYF. CDR3 DNA sequence: TGTGCCAGCAGCTTAGATGTGGGGGTAGCGGGCACAGATACGCAGTATTTT. The whole variable domain, remainder taken from reference TRBV7-9 and TRBJ2-3, is DTGVSQNPRHKITKRGQNVTFRCDPISEHNRLYWYRQTLGQGPEFLTYFQNEAQLEKSRLLSDRFSAERPKGSFSTLEIQRTEQGDSAMYLCASSLDVGVAGTDTQYFGPGTRLTVL.

The rearrangement joins TRBV5-1 to TRBJ2-5, with 8 bases matching TRBD2. Per germline, CDR1 SGHRS and CDR2 YFSETQ. The V segment lost 5 bases and the J segment 5 bases; nucleotides outside the gene matches: 11. The CDR3 consists of 15 residues. Here the CDR3 DNA reads TGCGCCAGCAGGTTTAGCGGGAAGGCGGGCGAGACCCAGTACTTC. It is translated as CASRFSGKAGETQYF. Using reference TRBV5-1 and TRBJ2-5 for the parts outside the CDR3, the full variable domain is KAGVTQTPRYLIKTRGQQVTLSCSPISGHRSVSWYQQTPGQGLQFLFEYFSETQRNKGNFPGRFSGRQFSNSRSEMNVSTLELGDSALYLCASRFSGKAGETQYFGPGTRLLVL.

The chain employs TRBV5-5 and TRBJ1-5; D perhaps matches TRBD1 (5 bases). V lost 7 bases to trimming and J lost 5 bases, with 19 bases between them. The CDR3 sequence is 15 residues long. The germline CDR1 and CDR2 sequences are SGHKS and YYEKEE (reference sequence). CDR3 in DNA: TGTGCCAGCGAAACCGATCCAGGGTCCCATCAGCCCCAGCATTTT. This sequence encodes CASETDPGSHQPQHF. Full variable domain (rest looked up from reference TRBV5-5 and TRBJ1-5): DAGVTQSPTHLIKTRGQQVTLRCSPISGHKSVSWYQQVLGQGPQFIFQYYEKEERGRGNFPDRFSARQFPNYSSELNVNALLLGDSALYLCASETDPGSHQPQHFGDGTRLSIL.

The rearrangement links TRBV21-1 to TRBJ2-4; the D call of TRBD2 is as the table states it, not checked on the DNA. TRBV21-1 is termed a pseudogene. The CDR3 is 18 amino acids. CDR3 sequence: CASSRASGLYLAKNIQYF. The DNA for the CDR3 is TGTGCCAGCAGCAGAGCTAGCGGGCTCTACCTGGCCAAAAACATTCAGTACTTC.

The V call is TRBV19, the J call TRBJ1-3, with D perhaps matching TRBD1 (5 bases). With 4 bases removed from V and 0 bases from J, the gap between germline ends came to 13 bases. There are 16 residues in the CDR3. Per germline, CDR1 LNHDA and CDR2 SQIVND (reference sequence). The CDR3 here is CASSTNTGTSGNTIYF. The CDR3, as DNA: TGTGCCAGTAGTACAAATACAGGTACCTCTGGAAACACCATATATTTT.

The V and J genes are TRBV5-1 and TRBJ1-2, with 9 bases fitting TRBD1. From germline, CDR1 is SGHRS and CDR2 YFSETQ. V lost 4 bases, J lost 8 bases, and 9 bases stayed unmatched. This CDR3 contains 14 residues. The CDR3 here is CASSPSGTGRGYTF. CDR3 nucleotide sequence: TGCGCCAGCAGCCCCTCCGGGACAGGGAGGGGCTACACCTTC.

This clone turned up a few times. The J gene is TRBJ2-1, the V gene TRBV19; 8 bases align to TRBD2. Germline CDR1 is LNHDA and CDR2 is SQIVND (reference sequence). CDR3 size: 14 residues. Trimming removed 11 bases from V and 4 bases from J; junction bases left unmatched: 10. The CDR3 DNA reads TGTGCCTCCAGGGCGCTAGCGGGTTACAATGAGCAGTTCTTC. Its protein is CASRALAGYNEQFF.

This chain joins TRBV27 and TRBJ1-2; 7 positions agree with TRBD1. After removal of 5 bases from V and 2 bases from J, the junction contained 5 bases not matched to a gene. The CDR3 is 14 amino acids. CDR1 and CDR2 from the germline V gene are MNHEY and SMNVEV (reference sequence). DNA of the CDR3: TGTGCCAGCAGTCCCGACAGGGTGAACTATGGCTACACCTTC. Translating it yields CASSPDRVNYGYTF.